The 29 T cell receptor beta chains below were found in one sample sequenced in a study of T cell repertoires in cytomegalovirus infection. One entry per CDR3 protein, called by TCRdb with MiXCR from the reads. The sample has about 900,000 distinct CDR3 sequences, approximately 32% seen once; the top ten hold around 15%. For these receptors, no antigen is known. The sample here was cultured CD8+ T cells from PBMCs, taken from culture after CMV antigen stimulation. The receptors here all came from a human donor in good health (CMV status not recorded). Some clones in this sample may be carry-over from other donors' samples.

The chain employs TRBV27 and TRBJ2-5; 8 nucleotides align to TRBD1. The CDR3 totals 15 residues. Losses at the gene ends were 7 bases for V and 4 bases for J; bases not matched to a gene: 11. Germline V gene data show CDR1 as MNHEY and CDR2 as SMNVEV (reference sequence). Here the CDR3 reads CASTTNLDRGETQYF. DNA for the CDR3: TGTGCCAGCACCACAAACCTCGACAGGGGAGAGACCCAGTACTTC.

The chain recombines TRBV6-2 or TRBV6-3 with TRBJ2-7; TRBD1 matches at 7 bases. CDR3 length equals 13 residues. Germline lookup yields CDR1 MNHEY and CDR2 SVGEGT. V was clipped by 10 bases and J by 3 bases; unmatched bases: 9. CDR3 DNA: TGTGCCATAGGACAGGCGGGTTACTACGAGCAGTACTTC. It yields the protein CAIGQAGYYEQYF.

This clonotype was picked up a small number of times. This chain joins TRBV6-6 and TRBJ1-1; D uncertain. This CDR3 has 14 amino acids. The V end was cut by 6 bases, the J end by 0 bases, with 11 bases between. Looked up from germline, CDR1 is MNHNY and CDR2 is SVGAGI (reference sequence). As DNA, the CDR3 is TGTGCCAGCAGCTCTCAGACTTTGAACACTGAAGCTTTCTTT. This gives the protein CASSSQTLNTEAFF.

V and J are TRBV20-1 and TRBJ2-6; 7 bases line up with TRBD1. This CDR3 spans 16 amino acids. V lost 1 base, J lost 0 bases, and 3 bases stayed unmatched. CDR1 DFQATT and CDR2 SNEGSKA come from the germline V gene (reference sequence). Here the CDR3 reads CSARGQGPSGANVLTF. The CDR3 nucleotides read TGCAGTGCTAGAGGACAGGGACCCTCTGGGGCCAACGTCCTGACTTTC.

In this sample, this clonotype turned up a few times. In DNA, the CDR3 is TGTGCCAGCAGCTTAGGGGCCCGACTAGCGGCTCAAGAGACCCAGTACTTC. Residues: CASSLGARLAAQETQYF. The gene calls are TRBV7-9 and TRBJ2-5; 9 bases agree with TRBD2. The CDR3 consists of 17 residues. V gave up 1 base and J gave up 2 bases; unmatched junction bases: 8. CDR1 and CDR2 (germline): SEHNR, FQNEAQ (reference sequence).

The chain is built from TRBV6-2 or TRBV6-3 and TRBJ2-7; 7 bases map to TRBD1. Trimming cost V 2 bases and J 3 bases; bases outside gene matches: 4. There are 14 residues in the CDR3. Germline lookup yields CDR1 MNHEY and CDR2 SVGEGT. The CDR3 loop is CASSYDRVNYEQYV. In DNA form, the CDR3 reads TGTGCCAGCAGTTACGACAGGGTGAACTACGAGCAGTACGTC.

The rearrangement joins TRBV2 to TRBJ1-1, with D uncertain. The germline V gene has CDR1 SNHLY and CDR2 FYNNEI. CDR3 length: 14 amino acids. The V and J ends lost 2 bases and 5 bases respectively, with 12 bases between them. This CDR3 reads CASSEWPMITEAFF. Written as DNA, the CDR3 is TGTGCCAGCAGTGAATGGCCCATGATAACTGAAGCTTTCTTT.

In its sample, this clonotype was seen many times. The chain employs TRBV12-3 or TRBV12-4 and TRBJ2-1; 13 bases match TRBD2. The CDR3 loop spans 18 amino acids. With 6 bases clipped from V and 1 base from J, the junction kept 9 bases outside the gene matches. Here the CDR3 DNA reads TGTGCCAGCAGCCACTGGGGGACTAGCGGGGCGTCCTACAATGAGCAGTTCTTC. Its protein product is CASSHWGTSGASYNEQFF.

This clonotype was found a few times. The V gene is TRBV19, the J gene TRBJ1-2; possibly TRBD1 for D (5 bases). In germline, CDR1 is LNHDA, CDR2 SQIVND (reference sequence). The V end was cut by 7 bases, the J end by 0 bases, with 15 bases between. There are 15 residues in the CDR3. CDR3 nucleotides: TGTGCCAGTACGACAGCCCCGAAGTCTAACTATGGCTACACCTTC. This translates into CASTTAPKSNYGYTF.

This clonotype was seen a handful of times. One end of the junction varies from germline; a read error may be responsible. V is TRBV7-9 and J is TRBJ2-3, with D maybe TRBD1 (5 bases). CDR3 length: 11 amino acids. CDR1 is SEHNR, CDR2 FQNEAQ, per germline (reference sequence). This chain's CDR3 is CVGLRLDTQYF. CDR3 coding DNA: TGCGTGGGGCTACGCCTAGATACGCAGTATTTT.

This clonotype has more than one count but fewer than ten. V and J are TRBV12-3 or TRBV12-4 and TRBJ1-2; D is undetermined. V lost 4 bases, J lost 3 bases, and 12 bases lay in between. CDR3 length equals 14 residues. This CDR3 is CASSSDDTHYGYTF. The CDR3 bases are TGTGCCAGCAGTTCTGATGACACTCACTATGGCTACACCTTC.

This clonotype was picked up many times. The CDR3 nucleotides read TGTGCCAGCAGCTTGTGGGGGCCTAGCACAGATACGCAGTATTTT. Protein product: CASSLWGPSTDTQYF. J is TRBJ2-3 and V is TRBV27; TRBD1 is a possible D gene (6 bases). CDR1 and CDR2 from the germline V gene are MNHEY and SMNVEV (reference sequence). The CDR3 is 15 amino acids. The V end was cut by 6 bases, the J end by 0 bases, with 13 bases between.

This clonotype showed up just a few times. CDR3 coding DNA: TGTGCCAGCAGCTCGGGCGGGGGGCATGAGCAGTTCTTC. This codes for CASSSGGGHEQFF. The V gene is TRBV5-4, the J gene TRBJ2-1, with 8 bases matching TRBD2. This CDR3 has 13 amino acids. Germline-derived CDR1 and CDR2 are SGHNT and YYREEE (reference sequence). The junction had 4 bases not matched to a gene; V was cut back by 3 bases and J by 8 bases.

The chain links TRBV7-4 to TRBJ2-4; 10 bases fit TRBD1. V trimming: 2 bases; J trimming: 3 bases; junction bases outside the gene matches: 4. The CDR3 length is 16 residues. Per germline, CDR1 SGHVT and CDR2 SQSDAQ. The CDR3 is CASSLNRDRGKNIQYF. The CDR3 DNA follows: TGTGCCAGCAGCTTAAACCGGGACAGGGGCAAAAACATTCAGTACTTC.

In this sample, this clonotype turned up many times. This chain uses TRBV7-8 with TRBJ2-5; D is possibly TRBD1 (5 bases). CDR3 length: 15 amino acids. Trimming cost V 1 base and J 1 base, with 10 bases left between them. Germline CDR1 reads SGHVS; CDR2 reads FQNEAQ. CDR3 sequence: CASSLGGTLQETQYF. CDR3 coding DNA: TGTGCCAGCAGCTTAGGGGGCACACTCCAAGAGACCCAGTACTTC.

This clonotype has a count of ten or more. V and J are TRBV7-6 and TRBJ2-3, with 7 bases aligning to TRBD2. Germline lookup yields CDR1 SGHVS and CDR2 FNYEAQ. V was clipped by 2 bases and J by 2 bases; unmatched bases: 7. The CDR3 runs 16 residues. CDR3 residues: CASSLRGRGTTDTQYF. Here the CDR3 DNA reads TGTGCCAGCAGCTTAAGAGGGCGGGGGACCACAGATACGCAGTATTTT.

This clonotype was seen a handful of times. The chain couples TRBV4-3 to TRBJ2-3, with no clear D. V gave up 1 base and J gave up 1 base, with 18 bases separating them. The CDR3 has 18 residues. Germline CDR1 reads LGHNA; CDR2 reads YSLEER. The CDR3 region has the DNA TGCGCCAGCAGCCAAGTTATTAAGACGGGCCACCGCACAGATACGCAGTATTTT. Translating it yields CASSQVIKTGHRTDTQYF.

This clonotype was detected only a few times. In DNA, the CDR3 is TGTGCCAGCAGTCCTTGGACAGGGCGGGAGCCCGGGGAGCTGTTTTTT. It encodes CASSPWTGREPGELFF. The V gene is TRBV12-3 or TRBV12-4, the J gene TRBJ2-2; D possibly corresponds to TRBD1 (8 bases). Trimming shortened V by 5 bases and J by 6 bases, and 19 bases separated the two germline ends. CDR3 length: 16 amino acids.

This clonotype was observed a few times. CDR3 in DNA: TGCAGTGCTAGAGCTCTACTAGCGGGGGCGGAGCAGTTCTTC. Amino acid sequence: CSARALLAGAEQFF. This sequence joins TRBV20-1 and TRBJ2-1; 11 nucleotides match TRBD2. J lost 10 bases, V lost 1 base, and 6 bases had no gene match. Germline V gives CDR1 DFQATT, CDR2 SNEGSKA (reference sequence). CDR3 size: 14 residues.

To note about this clonotype: This could be a read error, since a much larger clone is one nucleotide away. The missing conserved phenylalanine or tryptophan at the end of this CDR3 makes a read error likely. This chain connects TRBV7-8 to TRBJ1-2; D gene unclear. The V and J ends lost 6 bases and 6 bases respectively, with 23 bases between them. Looked up from germline, CDR1 is SGHVS and CDR2 is FQNEAQ. The length of the CDR3 is 16 residues. In DNA form, the CDR3 reads TGTGCCAGCAGAATGGGAGGCCCAGGCGGATATGATGGCTACACCTGC. Residues: CASRMGGPGGYDGYTC.

At least ten counts were recorded for this clonotype. The gene calls are TRBV7-8 and TRBJ2-4; TRBD1 agrees at 8 bases. The CDR3 is made up of 15 amino acids. With V trimmed by 5 bases and J by 6 bases, 9 bases remained unmatched. Germline CDR1 and CDR2: SGHVS and FQNEAQ. The CDR3 nucleotides read TGTGCCAGCAGCATCTCCAGGGGGCCCGGAAACATTCAGTACTTC. Translated: CASSISRGPGNIQYF.

In this sample, this clonotype turned up a few times. The V call is TRBV4-3, the J call TRBJ2-3, with D perhaps TRBD2 (6 bases). The CDR3 is 16 amino acids. Germline V lookup: CDR1 LGHNA, CDR2 YSLEER. The ends were cut back, 4 bases at V and 2 bases at J, with 16 bases in the middle. The CDR3 reads CASSPSSGTFTDTQYF. In DNA form, the CDR3 reads TGCGCCAGCAGCCCAAGTAGTGGGACTTTCACAGATACGCAGTATTTT.

Regarding this clonotype: Since a much larger clone is just one base distant, this may be a read error. V usage is TRBV7-6 and J usage is TRBJ2-2; possible D gene TRBD2, 5 bases. CDR3 length equals 11 residues. Germline V CDR1 and CDR2: SGHVS, FNYEAQ. CDR3 in amino acids: CASRITGEQFF. The CDR3 bases are TGTGCCAGCAGGATCACCGGGGAGCAGTTTTTT.

Remarks on this clonotype: At one boundary the junction diverges from the germline segment, which might be a read error. The CDR3 sequence is CASSTSMGSGANVLTF. The CDR3 DNA follows: TGCGCCAGCAGTACATCGATGGGCTCTGGGGCCAACGTCCTGACTTTC. This chain connects TRBV13 to TRBJ2-6, with no clear D. This CDR3 is built from 16 residues. The germline CDR1 and CDR2 sequences are PRHDT and FYEKMQ (reference sequence).

The rearrangement links TRBV6-5 to TRBJ1-2; 7 bases agree with TRBD1. The germline gives CDR1 MNHEY, CDR2 SVGAGI. This CDR3 contains 13 residues. The V segment lost 4 bases and the J segment 7 bases; nucleotides outside the gene matches: 6. CDR3: CASSSATGIGYTF. The CDR3 DNA is TGTGCCAGCAGTTCCGCGACAGGGATTGGCTACACCTTC.

The chain is built from TRBV4-1 and TRBJ1-6, with 8 bases aligning to TRBD1. The V segment lost 4 bases and the J segment 10 bases; nucleotides outside the gene matches: 3. The CDR3 runs 13 residues. Germline assignment: CDR1 MGHRA and CDR2 YSYEKL. The CDR3 coding sequence is TGCGCCAGCAGCCTACAGGGGGAATCACCCCTCCACTTT. It is translated as CASSLQGESPLHF.

This clonotype was counted between two and nine times. The chain combines TRBV4-1 with TRBJ2-1; perhaps TRBD2 as D (6 bases). Looked up from germline, CDR1 is MGHRA and CDR2 is YSYEKL. The V and J ends lost 0 bases and 6 bases respectively, with 15 bases between them. The CDR3 length is 16 residues. The DNA of the CDR3 is TGCGCCAGCAGCCAAGATAACGGGCCGGGGGTCAATGAGCAGTTCTTC. Amino acids: CASSQDNGPGVNEQFF.

The chain carries TRBV19 and TRBJ1-5; possibly TRBD1 for D (5 bases). The CDR3 runs 12 residues. Trimming removed 6 bases at V and 5 bases at J, with 8 bases between. Looked up from germline, CDR1 is LNHDA and CDR2 is SQIVND (reference sequence). The CDR3 loop is CASRGGYQPQHF. In nucleotides, the CDR3 is TGTGCCAGTAGGGGGGGATATCAGCCCCAGCATTTT. Variable domain in full (rest from reference TRBV19 and TRBJ1-5): DGGITQSPKYLFRKEGQNVTLSCEQNLNHDAMYWYRQDPGQGLRLIYYSQIVNDFQKGDIAEGYSVSREKKESFPLTVTSAQKNPTAFYLCASRGGYQPQHFGDGTRLSIL.

This clonotype was detected ten times or more. The J gene is TRBJ2-1, the V gene TRBV19, with D possibly being TRBD1 (6 bases). Germline V gene sequence: CDR1 LNHDA, CDR2 SQIVND (reference sequence). V was cut by 10 bases and J by 8 bases, with 21 bases left in between. There are 14 residues in the CDR3. As DNA, the CDR3 is TGTGCCACCTCTGCTGTGGGGGCGATAGATGAGCAGTTCTTC. Its translation is CATSAVGAIDEQFF.